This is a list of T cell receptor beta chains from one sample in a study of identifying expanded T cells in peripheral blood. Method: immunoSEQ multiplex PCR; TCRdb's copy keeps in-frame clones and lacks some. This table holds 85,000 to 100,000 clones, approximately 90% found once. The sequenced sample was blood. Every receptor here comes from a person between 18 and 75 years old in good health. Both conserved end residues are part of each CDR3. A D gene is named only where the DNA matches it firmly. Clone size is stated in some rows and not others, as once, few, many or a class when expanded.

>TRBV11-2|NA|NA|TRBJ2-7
CASSLGSQGQSYEQYF
TGTGCCAGCAGCTTAGGCTCCCAGGGTCAGTCCTACGAGCAGTACTTC
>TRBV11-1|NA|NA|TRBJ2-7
CASSFLAMSYEQYF
TGTGCCAGCAGCTTCCTGGCCATGTCCTACGAGCAGTACTTC
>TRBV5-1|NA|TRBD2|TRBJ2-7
CASSQGLLGEQYF
TGCGCCAGCAGCCAGGGACTATTAGGGGAGCAGTACTTC
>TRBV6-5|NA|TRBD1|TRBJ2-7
CASHRGFMSEQYF
TGTGCCAGCCACAGGGGGTTTATGAGCGAGCAGTACTTC
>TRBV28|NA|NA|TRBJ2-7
CASSFQQGLSSYEQYF
TGTGCCAGCAGTTTCCAACAGGGTTTGAGCTCCTACGAGCAGTACTTC
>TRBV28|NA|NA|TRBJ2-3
CASSYRGRSTDTQYF
TGTGCCAGCAGTTATCGCGGCAGAAGCACAGATACGCAGTATTTT
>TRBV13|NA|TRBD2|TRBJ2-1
CASSLAASGPHEQFF
TGTGCCAGCAGCTTAGCGGCTAGCGGGCCCCATGAGCAGTTCTTC
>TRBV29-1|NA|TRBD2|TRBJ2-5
CSVDGLAEETQYF
TGCAGCGTTGACGGTCTAGCGGAAGAGACCCAGTACTTC
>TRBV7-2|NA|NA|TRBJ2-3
CASSSGPPGRTDTQYF
TGTGCCAGCAGCTCGGGCCCGCCCGGGCGGACAGATACGCAGTATTTT
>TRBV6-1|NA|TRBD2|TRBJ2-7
CASTPRGGPYEQYF
TGTGCCAGCACCCCCCGGGGAGGGCCCTACGAGCAGTACTTC
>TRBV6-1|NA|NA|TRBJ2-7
CASSSPGTYEQYF
TGTGCCAGCAGTTCCCCTGGAACCTACGAGCAGTACTTC
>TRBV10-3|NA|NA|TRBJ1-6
CAHTGSYNSPLHF
TGTGCCCACACAGGGAGCTATAATTCACCCCTCCACTTT
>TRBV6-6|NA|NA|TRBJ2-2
CASSPRGTGELFF
TGTGCCAGCAGTCCCCGTGGCACCGGGGAGCTGTTTTTT
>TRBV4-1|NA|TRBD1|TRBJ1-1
CASSQGTGMNTEAFF
TGCGCCAGCAGCCAAGGGACAGGGATGAACACTGAAGCTTTCTTT
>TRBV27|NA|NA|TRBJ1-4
CASSFIGDGNEKLFF
TGTGCCAGCAGTTTCATAGGGGACGGGAATGAAAAACTGTTTTTT
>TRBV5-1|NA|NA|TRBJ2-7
CASSLDVGQITYEQYF
TGCGCCAGCAGCTTGGATGTCGGCCAGATCACGTACGAGCAGTACTTC
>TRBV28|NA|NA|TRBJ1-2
CASSSNYGYTF
TGTGCCAGCAGTTCAAACTATGGCTACACCTTC
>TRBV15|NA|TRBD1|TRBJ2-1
CATSTRQGQEQFF
TGTGCCACCAGCACGCGACAGGGGCAAGAGCAGTTCTTC
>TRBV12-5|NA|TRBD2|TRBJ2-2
CASGLVPGLAGEAHTGELFF
TGTGCTAGTGGTTTGGTACCCGGGCTAGCGGGAGAGGCCCACACCGGGGAGCTGTTTTTT
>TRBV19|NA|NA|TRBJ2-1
CASSTQGGVDEQFF
TGTGCCAGTAGTACCCAGGGGGGAGTTGATGAGCAGTTCTTC
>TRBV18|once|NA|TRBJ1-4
CASSPNREWEKLFF
TGTGCCAGCTCGCCTAACAGGGAATGGGAAAAACTGTTTTTT
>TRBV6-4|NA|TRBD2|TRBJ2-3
CASSDSSGGATDTQYF
TGTGCCAGCAGTGACTCCAGCGGGGGGGCCACAGATACGCAGTATTTT
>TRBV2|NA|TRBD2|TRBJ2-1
CASIRRTSDYNEQFF
TGTGCCAGTATCCGTCGGACTAGCGACTACAATGAGCAGTTCTTC
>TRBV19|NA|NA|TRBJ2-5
CASSIGLAEETQYF
TGTGCCAGTAGTATCGGACTGGCCGAAGAGACCCAGTACTTC
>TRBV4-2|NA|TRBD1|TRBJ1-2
CASSLMDREGYTF
TGTGCCAGCAGCCTCATGGACAGGGAAGGCTACACCTTC
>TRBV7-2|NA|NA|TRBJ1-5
CASSSTAYSNQPQHF
TGTGCCAGCAGCTCGACAGCGTATAGCAATCAGCCCCAGCATTTT
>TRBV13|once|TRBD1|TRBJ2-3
CASSPGQGGTDTQYF
TGTGCCAGCAGTCCCGGACAGGGGGGCACAGATACGCAGTATTTT
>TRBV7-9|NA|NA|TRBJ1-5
CASSRGGGTPPVFRPQHF
TGTGCCAGCAGCCGCGGGGGTGGGACCCCCCCTGTTTTCCGGCCCCAGCATTTT
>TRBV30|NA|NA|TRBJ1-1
CAWSGSFVRAGDTEAFF
TGTGCCTGGAGTGGGTCGTTTGTCCGGGCCGGGGACACTGAAGCTTTCTTT